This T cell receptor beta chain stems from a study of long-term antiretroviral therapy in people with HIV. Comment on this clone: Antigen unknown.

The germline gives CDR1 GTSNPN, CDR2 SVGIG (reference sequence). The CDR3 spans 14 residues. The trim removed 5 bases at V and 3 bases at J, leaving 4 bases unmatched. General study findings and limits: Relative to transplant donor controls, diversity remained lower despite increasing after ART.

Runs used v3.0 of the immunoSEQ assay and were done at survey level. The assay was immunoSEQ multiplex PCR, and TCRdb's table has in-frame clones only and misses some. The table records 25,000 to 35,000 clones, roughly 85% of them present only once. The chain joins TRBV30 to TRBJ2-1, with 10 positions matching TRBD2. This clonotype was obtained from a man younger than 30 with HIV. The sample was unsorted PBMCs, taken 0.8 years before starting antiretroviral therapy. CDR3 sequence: CAWETSGVYNEQFF. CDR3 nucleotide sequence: TGTGCCTGGGAAACTAGCGGGGTCTACAATGAGCAGTTCTTC.